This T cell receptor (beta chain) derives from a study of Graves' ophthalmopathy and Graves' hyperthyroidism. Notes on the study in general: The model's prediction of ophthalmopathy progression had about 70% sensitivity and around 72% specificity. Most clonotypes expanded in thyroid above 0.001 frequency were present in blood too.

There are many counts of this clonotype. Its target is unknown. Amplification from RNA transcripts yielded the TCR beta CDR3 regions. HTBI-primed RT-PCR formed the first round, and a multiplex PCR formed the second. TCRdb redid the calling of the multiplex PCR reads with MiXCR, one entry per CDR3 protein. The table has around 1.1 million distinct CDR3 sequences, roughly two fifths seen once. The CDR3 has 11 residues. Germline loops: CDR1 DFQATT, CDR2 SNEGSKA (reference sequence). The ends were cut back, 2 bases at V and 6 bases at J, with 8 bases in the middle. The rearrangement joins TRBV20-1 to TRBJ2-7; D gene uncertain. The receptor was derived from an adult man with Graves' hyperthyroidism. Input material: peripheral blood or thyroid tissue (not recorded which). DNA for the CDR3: TGCAGTGCTAGATTGGTCGGCGAGCAGTACTTC. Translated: CSARLVGEQYF.